Below, 17 T cell receptor beta chains from the same sample are listed, as sequenced in a study of blood T cell repertoires in COVID-19. The assay was immunoSEQ multiplex PCR, and TCRdb's table has in-frame clones only and misses some. The data hold a few hundred thousand clones, with nearly 90% observed a single time. The sample taken for sequencing was PBMCs or T cells enriched from blood (not recorded which). Receptors were obtained from a woman aged 18-29 years who had been exposed to COVID-19.

This chain joins TRBV4-3 and TRBJ1-2; D gene ambiguous. This CDR3 contains 13 residues. Germline CDR1 is LGHNA and CDR2 is YSLEER. The V and J ends lost 1 base and 6 bases respectively, with 9 bases between them. The CDR3 bases are TGCGCCAGCAGCCAAGGGCCTTCCCATGGCTACACCTTC. Translating it yields CASSQGPSHGYTF.

The rearrangement joins TRBV28 to TRBJ1-1; 7 positions match TRBD1. Germline CDR1 reads MDHEN; CDR2 reads SYDVKM. CDR3 size: 15 residues. V lost 5 bases, J lost 5 bases, and 11 bases stayed unmatched. The CDR3 sequence: CASSIGGLRGTEAFF. For the CDR3, the DNA is TGTGCCAGCAGTATAGGGGGCCTACGGGGGACTGAAGCTTTCTTT.

This chain connects TRBV7-8 to TRBJ2-1; D not resolved. This CDR3 comprises 8 residues. Germline V CDR1 and CDR2: SGHVS, FQNEAQ. Trimming stripped 5 bases from V and 15 bases from J, with 5 bases between. CDR3 loop: CASSPSFF. The CDR3 coding sequence is TGTGCCAGCAGCCCCTCGTTCTTC.

The gene calls are TRBV9 and TRBJ2-1, with 11 bases identical to TRBD2. Losses at the gene ends were 4 bases for V and 4 bases for J; bases not matched to a gene: 7. This CDR3 spans 16 amino acids. CDR1 and CDR2 from the germline V gene are SGDLS and YYNGEE. CDR3 in DNA: TGTGCCAGCAGCAAATCTCTAGCGGGGGGTTACAATGAGCAGTTCTTC. It is translated as CASSKSLAGGYNEQFF.

The chain links TRBV5-4 to TRBJ2-1; 15 bases line up with TRBD2. The CDR3 is 18 residues long. The J segment lost 0 bases and the V segment lost 2 bases, leaving 3 bases of the junction unmatched. Germline CDR1 reads SGHNT; CDR2 reads YYREEE (reference sequence). CDR3 nucleotides: TGTGCCAGCAGCTTCGGGACTAGCGGGAGGACCTCCTACAATGAGCAGTTCTTC. It encodes CASSFGTSGRTSYNEQFF.

This chain's CDR3 is CASSGGFQELNTEAFF. The CDR3 DNA reads TGTGCCAGTAGTGGGGGGTTCCAGGAGTTAAACACTGAAGCTTTCTTT. This chain joins TRBV19 and TRBJ1-1, with TRBD1 as a possible D gene (5 bases). CDR3 length equals 16 residues. CDR1 and CDR2 (germline): LNHDA, SQIVND (reference sequence). With 5 bases removed from V and 2 bases from J, the gap between germline ends came to 18 bases.

This clone showed up just once. This rearrangement joins TRBV3-1 (or the pseudogene TRBV3-2) to TRBJ1-2; 7 bases fit TRBD1. The CDR3 runs to 15 residues. The germline CDR1 and CDR2 sequences are LGHDT and YNNKEL (reference sequence). J lost 5 bases, V lost 0 bases, and 6 bases had no gene match. As DNA, the CDR3 is TGTGCCAGCAGCCAAGATGGAGGGGGCGGATATGGCTACACCTTC. Protein sequence: CASSQDGGGGYGYTF.

V and J are TRBV24-1 and TRBJ2-7; weak D call: TRBD1 (6 bases). The CDR3 has 14 residues. Looked up from germline, CDR1 is KGHDR and CDR2 is SFDVKD. Deletions cut 4 bases from V and 3 bases from J, with 12 bases between. CDR3 sequence (DNA): TGTGCCACCAGTGACGGGACCAGGGGCTACGAGCAGTACTTC. Translated: CATSDGTRGYEQYF.

The chain carries TRBV5-1 and TRBJ2-1, with TRBD2 matching over 11 bases. This CDR3 region has 16 residues. V was pared by 0 bases and J by 6 bases, with 5 bases of the junction left unmatched. Germline assignment: CDR1 SGHRS and CDR2 YFSETQ. The CDR3 nucleotides are TGCGCCAGCAGCTTGGGACTAGCGGGGCTTTTCAATGAGCAGTTCTTC. Protein product: CASSLGLAGLFNEQFF.

Notes on this clone: Additional DNA sequences in this sample encode the identical CDR3. V gene TRBV6-5 combines with J gene TRBJ1-4; 8 bases are a match to TRBD1. CDR1 is MNHEY, CDR2 SVGAGI, per germline. CDR3 length equals 13 residues. Unmatched junction bases numbered 1, after V lost 5 bases and J lost 5 bases. The CDR3 loop is CASSRTGNEKLFF. The CDR3 region has the DNA TGTGCCAGCAGTCGGACAGGGAATGAAAAACTGTTTTTT.

V usage is TRBV6-2 or TRBV6-3 and J usage is TRBJ2-7; the match to TRBD2 covers 8 bases. The CDR3 extends over 16 amino acids. Germline loops: CDR1 MNHEY, CDR2 SVGEGT. V lost 2 bases and J lost 2; bases outside the gene matches: 8. The CDR3 DNA is TGTGCCAGCAGTTACCTGCTGGGACTAGGCACCTACGAGCAGTACTTC. This sequence encodes CASSYLLGLGTYEQYF.

The chain has TRBV12-3 or TRBV12-4 and TRBJ1-2, with D hard to call. CDR3 length: 11 residues. The V end lost 2 bases, the J end lost 8 bases, and 6 bases lay between the germline ends. The CDR3 bases are TGTGCCAGCAGTTTATTTGGCGGCTACACCTTC. It codes for CASSLFGGYTF.

This chain connects TRBV2 to TRBJ2-7; 8 bases map to TRBD1. This CDR3 comprises 14 residues. The trim removed 4 bases at V and 2 bases at J, leaving 4 bases unmatched. Germline CDR1 is SNHLY and CDR2 is FYNNEI. This CDR3 is CASSVWDRTYEQYF. CDR3 bases: TGTGCCAGCAGTGTCTGGGACAGGACCTACGAGCAGTACTTC.

The chain has TRBV4-2 and TRBJ2-1, with D possibly being TRBD1 (6 bases). This CDR3 comprises 15 residues. Trimming left V 0 bases short and J 9 bases short, with 15 bases between. Germline values: CDR1 LGHNA, CDR2 YNFKEQ. The CDR3 bases are TGTGCCAGCAGCCAAGATTCGGCCAGGGGCAGTGAGCAGTTCTTC. Residues: CASSQDSARGSEQFF.

For this clone: The sample has other DNA sequences that encode this CDR3 too. This chain links TRBV18 with TRBJ1-1; TRBD1 matches at 8 bases. V was pared by 4 bases and J by 2 bases, with 3 bases of the junction left unmatched. The CDR3 has 14 residues. Germline assignment: CDR1 KGHSH and CDR2 LQKENI. The DNA of the CDR3 is TGTGCCAGCTCACTTGGACAGGGAAACACTGAAGCTTTCTTT. Protein: CASSLGQGNTEAFF.

This clone was recorded a few times. V is TRBV6-2 or TRBV6-3 and J is TRBJ2-7; D remains unclear. Germline-derived CDR1 and CDR2 are MNHEY and SVGEGT. V was trimmed by 2 bases and J by 7 bases, leaving 9 bases between them. This CDR3 spans 12 amino acids. The CDR3 DNA reads TGTGCCAGCAGTTACGGGCCTTTGGAGCAGTACTTC. Translating gives CASSYGPLEQYF.

This clone was found a few times. V usage is TRBV9 and J usage is TRBJ1-3; 7 bases match TRBD1. Germline CDR1 is SGDLS and CDR2 is YYNGEE. CDR3 length: 15 residues. V gave up 3 bases and J gave up 8 bases; unmatched junction bases: 11. DNA for the CDR3: TGTGCCAGCAGCGGACTGACAGGGTGGGCGGACACCATATATTTT. Its protein product is CASSGLTGWADTIYF.